These 23 T cell receptor beta chains were all obtained from the same sample, sequenced in a study of T cell repertoires in cytomegalovirus infection. TCRdb redid the calling of the reads with MiXCR, one entry per CDR3 protein. The sample lists around 710,000 distinct CDR3 sequences; 29% were seen once. Their target antigens are unknown. The sequencing here drew on cultured CD8+ T cells from PBMCs, taken from culture after CMV antigen stimulation. These receptors were obtained from a human donor in good health (CMV status not recorded). Some clones in this sample may be carry-over from other donors' samples.

This chain links TRBV25-1 with TRBJ1-1; D unclear. The CDR3 is made up of 13 amino acids. Germline CDR1 and CDR2: MGHDK and SYGVNS. The V end lost 0 bases, the J end lost 5 bases, and 7 bases lay between the germline ends. CDR3: CASSEYKSTEAFF. The CDR3 DNA sequence: TGTGCCAGCAGTGAATACAAGTCGACTGAAGCTTTCTTT.

This clonotype occurred a few times. V is TRBV6-5 and J is TRBJ1-1; maybe TRBD1 (5 bases). Germline V CDR1 and CDR2: MNHEY, SVGAGI. V was trimmed by 10 bases and J by 8 bases, leaving 14 bases between them. The CDR3 is made up of 11 amino acids. The DNA for the CDR3 is TGTGCCACCTTATATGGGGGAGAAGCTTTCTTT. This translates into CATLYGGEAFF.

V gene TRBV29-1 combines with J gene TRBJ2-3, with D tentatively TRBD1 or TRBD2 (5 bases each). V was trimmed by 6 bases and J by 1 base, leaving 14 bases between them. The CDR3 runs to 14 residues. Per germline, CDR1 SQVTM and CDR2 ANQGSEA. CDR3: CSVLRGDGTDTQYF. DNA of the CDR3: TGCAGCGTCCTAAGAGGGGACGGCACAGATACGCAGTATTTT.

This clonotype was recorded a few times. The V gene is TRBV5-6, the J gene TRBJ2-6; D is ambiguous. Germline V gene lookup returns CDR1 SGHDT and CDR2 YYEEEE. V was trimmed by 0 bases and J by 0 bases, leaving 10 bases between them. This CDR3 region has 17 residues. The CDR3 DNA reads TGTGCCAGCAGCTTGGTCGAGATTTTCTCTGGGGCCAACGTCCTGACTTTC. Translation: CASSLVEIFSGANVLTF.

This clonotype was seen more than once but under ten times. The chain has TRBV7-9 and TRBJ2-3; D tentatively fits TRBD1 or TRBD2 (5 bases each). Germline V CDR1 and CDR2: SEHNR, FQNEAQ (reference sequence). Trimming pared 5 bases from V and 3 bases from J, leaving 15 bases between. The CDR3 spans 15 residues. CDR3 region: CASSPGTVATDTQYF. The CDR3 nucleotides read TGTGCCAGCAGCCCCGGGACGGTCGCTACAGATACGCAGTATTTT. The whole variable domain, remainder taken from reference TRBV7-9 and TRBJ2-3, is DTGVSQNPRHKITKRGQNVTFRCDPISEHNRLYWYRQTLGQGPEFLTYFQNEAQLEKSRLLSDRFSAERPKGSFSTLEIQRTEQGDSAMYLCASSPGTVATDTQYFGPGTRLTVL.

This clonotype was seen a few times. This rearrangement joins TRBV4-1 to TRBJ1-2; 10 positions agree with TRBD1. V shed 5 bases and J 8 bases; nucleotides not matched to a gene: 8. CDR3 size: 14 residues. Germline CDR1 MGHRA, CDR2 YSYEKL. CDR3 in DNA: TGCGCCAGCAGCGAGGGACAGGGGATCTGGGGCTACACCTTC. It specifies CASSEGQGIWGYTF.

This clonotype was counted only a few times. The rearrangement joins TRBV4-1 to TRBJ2-2; D is ambiguous. The CDR3 is 15 amino acids. V lost 4 bases to trimming and J lost 9 bases, with 18 bases between them. Germline assignment: CDR1 MGHRA and CDR2 YSYEKL. In DNA, the CDR3 is TGCGCCAGCAGCCGTTCCCCCCAGCAACCGAGGGAGCTGTTTTTT. This gives the protein CASSRSPQQPRELFF.

The V call is TRBV4-1, the J call TRBJ2-2; tentative D call: TRBD1 (5 bases). Germline CDR1 is MGHRA and CDR2 is YSYEKL. The CDR3 extends over 14 amino acids. V gave up 3 bases and J gave up 4 bases, with 9 bases separating them. The CDR3 loop is CASSQKGITGELFF. Here the CDR3 DNA reads TGCGCCAGCAGCCAGAAGGGGATCACCGGGGAGCTGTTTTTT.

The CDR3, as DNA: TGTGCCAGCAGCGGGGGACTAGCGAGCTACTACGAGCAGTACTTC. It encodes CASSGGLASYYEQYF. The rearrangement links TRBV7-2 to TRBJ2-7; 10 bases agree with TRBD2. Germline CDR1 SGHTA, CDR2 FQGNSA. CDR3 length: 15 amino acids. V lost 5 bases and J lost 3; bases outside the gene matches: 7.

This clonotype was seen only a few times. J is TRBJ2-5 and V is TRBV27; TRBD1 aligns across 8 bases. The CDR3 has 15 residues. The germline V gene has CDR1 MNHEY and CDR2 SMNVEV (reference sequence). J lost 2 bases, V lost 5 bases, and 7 bases had no gene match. The CDR3 DNA reads as TGTGCCAGCAGTCCAAGGGACAGGAGGCAAGAGACCCAGTACTTC. Protein sequence: CASSPRDRRQETQYF.

The J gene is TRBJ1-1, the V gene TRBV7-4; TRBD1 might be the D (6 bases). This CDR3 has 12 amino acids. Trimming removed 7 bases from V and 8 bases from J, with 14 bases in between. CDR1 and CDR2 from the germline V gene are SGHVT and SQSDAQ. CDR3 amino acids: CASIQGGGEAFF. CDR3 coding DNA: TGTGCCAGCATCCAAGGGGGGGGCGAAGCTTTCTTT. The full variable domain, with the rest looked up from reference TRBV7-4 and TRBJ1-1, is GAGVSQSPRYKVAKRGRDVALRCDSISGHVTLYWYRQTLGQGSEVLTYSQSDAQRDKSGRPSGRFSAERPERSVSTLKIQRTEQGDSAVYLCASIQGGGEAFFGQGTRLTVV.

This clonotype was seen more than once but under ten times. One end of the junction is discordant with germline, which a read error may explain. V and J are TRBV5-3 and TRBJ1-5, with D possibly matching TRBD1 (5 bases). TRBV5-3 is assigned to the ORF class and has an uncertain function. The CDR3 loop spans 15 amino acids. The CDR3 DNA sequence: TGTGCCAGCAGCTTGGGGCAGGGACGGATTCAGCCCCAGCATTTT. Its translation is CASSLGQGRIQPQHF.

The chain is built from TRBV14 and TRBJ2-7; TRBD1 agrees at 10 bases. Germline CDR1 is SGHDN and CDR2 is FVKESK. The CDR3 runs to 17 residues. V shed 5 bases and J 4 bases; nucleotides not matched to a gene: 14. CDR3 in DNA: TGTGCCAGCAGCTCTCCCTCGGGACAGGGGAGAAGGTACGAGCAGTACTTC. Its translation is CASSSPSGQGRRYEQYF.

The chain couples TRBV2 to TRBJ1-5; D is ambiguous. Trimming stripped 3 bases from V and 9 bases from J, with 12 bases between. There are 13 residues in the CDR3. The germline V gene has CDR1 SNHLY and CDR2 FYNNEI. CDR3 sequence: CASSDGGLSPQHF. The DNA for the CDR3 is TGTGCCAGCAGTGACGGCGGGTTGTCGCCCCAGCATTTT.

The chain joins TRBV5-1 to TRBJ2-1; TRBD1 agrees at 7 bases. J was trimmed by 4 bases and V by 5 bases; bases with no gene match: 6. Germline V lookup: CDR1 SGHRS, CDR2 YFSETQ. The CDR3 runs 14 residues. CDR3 sequence: CASRPTTGYNEQFF. CDR3 coding DNA: TGCGCCAGCAGACCCACGACAGGGTACAATGAGCAGTTCTTC.

V usage is TRBV20-1 and J usage is TRBJ2-3; the D gene could be TRBD1 or TRBD2 (5 bases each). Germline-derived CDR1 and CDR2 are DFQATT and SNEGSKA (reference sequence). The CDR3 has 16 residues. V dropped 0 bases and J dropped 2 bases, with 15 bases sitting between them. DNA for the CDR3: TGCAGTGCTAGAGATAGGGGACCCCACCCCACAGATACGCAGTATTTT. It translates to CSARDRGPHPTDTQYF.

The rearrangement links TRBV20-1 to TRBJ1-2; TRBD1 matches at 7 bases. Germline assignment: CDR1 DFQATT and CDR2 SNEGSKA (reference sequence). The CDR3 contains 15 residues. V was clipped by 5 bases and J by 2 bases; unmatched bases: 11. DNA for the CDR3: TGCAGTGCTCCCGACAGGGATGGACTCAACTATGGCTACACCTTC. It translates to CSAPDRDGLNYGYTF.

The chain is built from TRBV23-1 and TRBJ1-1; 10 nucleotides match TRBD1. TRBV23-1 is reported as an ORF; its role is uncertain. V lost 11 bases and J lost 1; bases outside the gene matches: 10. This CDR3 comprises 15 residues. The CDR3 spells CAGGDRGNQNTEAFF. The CDR3 DNA follows: TGCGCCGGAGGGGACAGGGGAAATCAGAACACTGAAGCTTTCTTT.

This sequence joins TRBV6-1 and TRBJ2-3, with D possibly TRBD2 on 7 matching bases. Germline V gene sequence: CDR1 MNHNS, CDR2 SASEGT. The CDR3 contains 16 residues. V lost 3 bases, J lost 0 bases, and 13 bases lay in between. The CDR3 sequence: CASSERGGTSTDTQYF. In DNA form, the CDR3 reads TGTGCCAGCAGTGAGAGGGGGGGGACTAGCACAGATACGCAGTATTTT.

The genes are TRBV18 and TRBJ1-2, with a tentative D call TRBD1 (6 bases). Germline V gene data show CDR1 as KGHSH and CDR2 as LQKENI. The CDR3 extends over 14 amino acids. Deletions cut 3 bases from V and 7 bases from J, with 15 bases between. CDR3 nucleotides: TGTGCCAGCTCACCGGCTATGGGACAACTTGGCTACACCTTC. Its translation is CASSPAMGQLGYTF.

This clonotype has more than one count but fewer than ten. The chain carries TRBV7-9 and TRBJ1-5; maybe TRBD1 (6 bases). The germline gives CDR1 SEHNR, CDR2 FQNEAQ (reference sequence). The CDR3 consists of 12 residues. The ends were cut back, 1 base at V and 8 bases at J, with 6 bases in the middle. CDR3 nucleotides: TGTGCCAGCAGCTTAGACAGGGAGCCCCAGCATTTT. This codes for CASSLDREPQHF.

The chain uses TRBV6-6 and TRBJ2-3; 10 positions agree with TRBD2. After removal of 5 bases from V and 5 bases from J, the junction contained 4 bases not matched to a gene. Germline lookup yields CDR1 MNHNY and CDR2 SVGAGI (reference sequence). CDR3 length: 14 residues. In nucleotides, the CDR3 is TGTGCCAGCAGTCATAGCGGGGGGCGAGATACGCAGTATTTT. Protein product: CASSHSGGRDTQYF.

J is TRBJ2-1 and V is TRBV19, with D perhaps given as TRBD1 or TRBD2 (5 bases each). The germline CDR1 and CDR2 sequences are LNHDA and SQIVND (reference sequence). The CDR3 contains 13 residues. V lost 6 bases, J lost 8 bases, and 14 bases lay in between. The DNA of the CDR3 is TGTGCCAGTAGCTCGAATATGGGGGATGAGCAGTTCTTC. It is translated as CASSSNMGDEQFF.